The 28 T cell receptor beta chains given below trace back to one sample, sequenced in a study of cytomegalovirus exposure and HLA in healthy donors. The study ran its PCR with 60 Vbeta and 13 Jbeta primers. Some clones are missing from TCRdb's copy, which holds only in-frame ones; the method was immunoSEQ multiplex PCR. This sample has about 180,000 clones, with around four fifths found just once. Material: PBMCs. Receptor source: a woman aged 55-69 years in good health and CMV-seropositive.

V gene TRBV18 combines with J gene TRBJ1-5, with D possibly matching TRBD1 (5 bases). In germline, CDR1 is KGHSH, CDR2 LQKENI. V was clipped by 3 bases and J by 7 bases, with 16 bases between them. The CDR3 has 15 residues. The CDR3 nucleotides are TGTGCCAGCTCACCCCAGACTGGGGGGGACCAGCCCCAGCATTTT. This translates into CASSPQTGGDQPQHF.

The V and J genes are TRBV7-9 and TRBJ2-1; 9 bases are a match to TRBD2. The CDR3 contains 13 residues. The V gene's germline CDR1 is SEHNR and CDR2 FQNEAQ (reference sequence). V gave up 11 bases and J gave up 7 bases; unmatched junction bases: 9. DNA for the CDR3: TGTGCCGGGGGAGGTAGCGGGAGAAATGAGCAGTTCTTC. As protein: CAGGGSGRNEQFF. Drawing the rest from reference TRBV7-9 and TRBJ2-1, the complete variable domain is DTGVSQNPRHKITKRGQNVTFRCDPISEHNRLYWYRQTLGQGPEFLTYFQNEAQLEKSRLLSDRFSAERPKGSFSTLEIQRTEQGDSAMYLCAGGGSGRNEQFFGPGTRLTVL.

The chain uses TRBV6-1 and TRBJ1-1, with TRBD1 identical over 8 bases. Trimming at V came to 4 bases and at J to 4 bases, leaving 11 bases not matched to a gene. The CDR3 totals 16 residues. The V gene's germline CDR1 is MNHNS and CDR2 SASEGT. CDR3 sequence reads: CASSALKTGEGTEAFF. The CDR3 nucleotides read TGTGCCAGCAGTGCCCTTAAGACAGGGGAGGGCACTGAAGCTTTCTTT.

This clone has only a few counts. The V call is TRBV13, the J call TRBJ2-7; 12 positions agree with TRBD2. CDR3 size: 15 residues. Germline CDR1 and CDR2: PRHDT and FYEKMQ (reference sequence). Unmatched junction bases numbered 3, after V lost 3 bases and J lost 3 bases. CDR3 nucleotides: TGTGCCAGCAGCTTGCGGACTAGCGGGAACTACGAGCAGTACTTC. Residues: CASSLRTSGNYEQYF.

The chain joins TRBV7-2 to TRBJ1-5; TRBD1 matches at 9 bases. V gave up 0 bases and J gave up 4 bases; unmatched junction bases: 7. The germline V gene encodes CDR1 SGHTA and CDR2 FQGNSA. This CDR3 region has 17 residues. Here the CDR3 reads CASSLAQGARGNQPQHF. CDR3 in DNA: TGTGCCAGCAGCTTAGCACAGGGGGCGCGTGGGAATCAGCCCCAGCATTTT.

J is TRBJ2-7 and V is TRBV7-2, with 10 bases that match TRBD2. Germline loops: CDR1 SGHTA, CDR2 FQGNSA. The ends lost 3 bases at V and 2 bases at J; junction bases unmatched: 1. CDR3 length: 14 amino acids. The CDR3 region is CASSFLAGAYEQYF. CDR3 DNA sequence: TGTGCCAGCAGCTTCCTAGCGGGAGCCTACGAGCAGTACTTC.

The gene calls are TRBV30 and TRBJ2-7, with D possibly being TRBD2 (6 bases). The CDR3 runs to 12 residues. Germline loops: CDR1 GTSNPN, CDR2 SVGIG (reference sequence). Trimming shortened V by 7 bases and J by 3 bases, and 13 bases separated the two germline ends. CDR3 in DNA: TGTGCCTCGACTAGAATTTTCTACGAGCAGTACTTC. Its translation is CASTRIFYEQYF. Drawing the rest from reference TRBV30 and TRBJ2-7, the complete variable domain is SQTIHQWPATLVQPVGSPLSLECTVEGTSNPNLYWYRQAAGRGLQLLFYSVGIGQISSEVPQNLSASRPQDRQFILSSKKLLLSDSGFYLCASTRIFYEQYFGPGTRLTVT.

The V call is TRBV15, the J call TRBJ1-5; D is possibly TRBD1 (6 bases). The V gene's germline CDR1 is LNHNV and CDR2 YYDKDF (reference sequence). V lost 5 bases to trimming and J lost 1 base, with 6 bases between them. This CDR3 region has 13 residues. CDR3 nucleotides: TGTGCCACCAGCGGACAGAGCAATCAGCCCCAGCATTTT. Amino acid sequence: CATSGQSNQPQHF.

The rearrangement links TRBV19 to TRBJ1-4; perhaps TRBD1 as D (6 bases). The V and J ends lost 7 bases and 7 bases respectively, with 16 bases between them. From germline, CDR1 is LNHDA and CDR2 SQIVND (reference sequence). This CDR3 contains 14 residues. The CDR3 spells CASTRGRGSEKLFF. CDR3 DNA sequence: TGTGCCAGTACCCGTGGGAGGGGGAGTGAAAAACTGTTTTTT. Full variable domain (remainder filled in from reference TRBV19 and TRBJ1-4): DGGITQSPKYLFRKEGQNVTLSCEQNLNHDAMYWYRQDPGQGLRLIYYSQIVNDFQKGDIAEGYSVSREKKESFPLTVTSAQKNPTAFYLCASTRGRGSEKLFFGSGTQLSVL.

This chain connects TRBV27 to TRBJ1-1; D gene ambiguous. The length of the CDR3 is 14 residues. The V end was cut by 6 bases, the J end by 1 base, with 12 bases between. The V gene's germline CDR1 is MNHEY and CDR2 SMNVEV (reference sequence). CDR3 DNA sequence: TGTGCCAGCAGCCTAGATATCGAGAACACTGAAGCTTTCTTT. Translated: CASSLDIENTEAFF.

With regard to this clone: The junction departs from germline at one end; a sequencing error may be responsible. This chain links TRBV7-3 with TRBJ2-6; weak D call: TRBD1 (5 bases). Germline-derived CDR1 and CDR2 are SGHTA and FQGTGA. This CDR3 is built from 16 residues. The CDR3 loop is CASRPSILSGANGLTF. In DNA, the CDR3 is TGTGCCAGCAGACCCTCCATCCTCTCTGGGGCCAACGGCCTGACTTTC. Full variable domain (rest looked up from reference TRBV7-3 and TRBJ2-6): GAGVSQTPSNKVTEKGKYVELRCDPISGHTALYWYRQSLGQGPEFLIYFQGTGAADDSGLPNDRFFAVRPEGSVSTLKIQRTERGDSAVYLCASRPSILSGANGLTFGAGSRLTVL.

The CDR3 DNA reads as TGTGCCGCTTCACCGACAGGGAGTTGGTCCGAGCAGTACTTC. It encodes CAASPTGSWSEQYF. The chain couples TRBV15 to TRBJ2-7, with TRBD1 matching 7 bases. In germline, CDR1 is LNHNV, CDR2 YYDKDF (reference sequence). V was pared by 11 bases and J by 6 bases, with 16 bases of the junction left unmatched. There are 14 residues in the CDR3.

This chain links TRBV27 with TRBJ1-4, with 8 bases that match TRBD1. CDR1 is MNHEY, CDR2 SMNVEV, per germline (reference sequence). V gave up 4 bases and J gave up 8 bases; unmatched junction bases: 12. The CDR3 has 16 amino acids. The CDR3 protein is CASSSSGGQGVEKLFF. The CDR3 DNA sequence: TGTGCCAGCAGTTCCTCAGGCGGACAGGGAGTGGAAAAACTGTTTTTT.

In the case of this clone: Other DNA sequences of this sample code for an identical CDR3. The chain has TRBV7-6 and TRBJ2-1, with TRBD2 matching over 11 bases. The V gene end was trimmed by 5 bases and the J gene end by 4 bases; junction bases not matched to a gene: 7. This CDR3 has 16 residues. CDR1 SGHVS and CDR2 FNYEAQ come from the germline V gene. CDR3 sequence reads: CASSPRGTSGYNEQFF. DNA of the CDR3: TGTGCCAGCAGCCCCCGTGGGACTAGCGGTTACAATGAGCAGTTCTTC. The complete variable domain, with remaining parts taken from reference TRBV7-6 and TRBJ2-1, reads GAGVSQSPRYKVTKRGQDVALRCDPISGHVSLYWYRQALGQGPEFLTYFNYEAQQDKSGLPNDRFSAERPEGSISTLTIQRTEQRDSAMYRCASSPRGTSGYNEQFFGPGTRLTVL.

The V call is TRBV4-2, the J call TRBJ2-7; D might be TRBD1 (5 bases). V gave up 1 base and J gave up 5 bases, with 21 bases separating them. The germline gives CDR1 LGHNA, CDR2 YNFKEQ. CDR3 size: 17 residues. The CDR3 spells CASSQGIRGLGGDEQYF. The CDR3 coding sequence is TGTGCCAGCAGCCAAGGGATTAGGGGTCTAGGTGGGGACGAGCAGTACTTC.

To note about this clone: One end of the junction fails to match germline, which may point to a read error. The chain uses TRBV28 and TRBJ1-5; TRBD1 agrees at 8 bases. CDR1 MDHEN and CDR2 SYDVKM come from the germline V gene. CDR3 length: 14 residues. In nucleotides, the CDR3 is TGTGCCACCTCGGGGACAGGAGGCAATCAGCCCCAGCGTTTT. Translating it yields CATSGTGGNQPQRF.

The rearrangement uses TRBV6-5 and TRBJ1-2, with D possibly being TRBD1 (5 bases). The length of the CDR3 is 14 residues. Per the germline V gene, CDR1 is MNHEY and CDR2 is SVGAGI. V lost 4 bases and J 7 bases, leaving 16 bases between the germline ends. CDR3 loop: CASSFGGGASGYTF. The CDR3 nucleotides are TGTGCCAGCAGTTTCGGCGGAGGGGCGAGTGGCTACACCTTC.

The chain combines TRBV10-3 with TRBJ2-1; D possibly corresponds to TRBD2 (6 bases). This CDR3 has 14 residues. Looked up from germline, CDR1 is ENHRY and CDR2 is SYGVKD. Trimming left V 8 bases short and J 9 bases short, with 20 bases between. In DNA form, the CDR3 reads TGTGCCATCGAGTCGGGACTGCAAGGAGGTGAGCAGTTCTTC. Translating it yields CAIESGLQGGEQFF.

V usage is TRBV9 and J usage is TRBJ1-6; D perhaps matches TRBD1 (5 bases). The CDR3 sequence is 13 residues long. The V end lost 4 bases, the J end lost 9 bases, and 11 bases lay between the germline ends. Germline lookup yields CDR1 SGDLS and CDR2 YYNGEE. CDR3 DNA: TGTGCCAGCAGCTCACGAAGGGGTTCACCCCTCCACTTT. Protein product: CASSSRRGSPLHF.

V gene TRBV19 combines with J gene TRBJ1-5, with D possibly TRBD1 on 6 matching bases. Between the trimmed V and J ends, which lost 5 bases and 3 bases, there was a span of 17 bases. CDR1 LNHDA and CDR2 SQIVND come from the germline V gene (reference sequence). There are 16 residues in the CDR3. The CDR3 region is CASSLKLTGFNQPQHF. The DNA for the CDR3 is TGTGCCAGTAGTTTAAAACTGACAGGCTTCAATCAGCCCCAGCATTTT.

The V call is TRBV6-5, the J call TRBJ1-2; the match to TRBD1 covers 7 bases. The V and J ends lost 2 bases and 3 bases, in that order; junction bases with no gene match: 3. From germline, CDR1 is MNHEY and CDR2 SVGAGI. CDR3 length equals 14 residues. This chain's CDR3 is CASSYRGRDYGYTF. CDR3 sequence (DNA): TGTGCCAGCAGTTACAGGGGGCGTGACTATGGCTACACCTTC.

The chain employs TRBV5-1 and TRBJ2-1, with D maybe TRBD2 (7 bases). The V end was cut by 4 bases, the J end by 9 bases, with 11 bases between. The CDR3 runs to 12 residues. Germline V lookup: CDR1 SGHRS, CDR2 YFSETQ. The CDR3 spells CASSPGGTEQFF. The CDR3 DNA is TGCGCCAGCAGCCCGGGGGGCACTGAGCAGTTCTTC.

This clone was counted a few times. The chain carries TRBV9 and TRBJ2-1; 14 nucleotides agree with TRBD2. The CDR3 loop spans 18 amino acids. The V segment lost 1 base and the J segment 7 bases; nucleotides outside the gene matches: 10. Germline values: CDR1 SGDLS, CDR2 YYNGEE. CDR3 nucleotides: TGTGCCAGCAGCGTATCTACCGGGACTAGCGGGAGTATGAATGAGCAGTTCTTC. Its translation is CASSVSTGTSGSMNEQFF.

V usage is TRBV28 and J usage is TRBJ2-7, with 8 bases that match TRBD1. Germline V gives CDR1 MDHEN, CDR2 SYDVKM. This CDR3 is 14 amino acids long. With 1 base clipped from V and 7 bases from J, the junction kept 6 bases outside the gene matches. The CDR3 is CASSLSQGAFEQYF. As DNA, the CDR3 is TGTGCCAGCAGTTTATCCCAGGGGGCGTTTGAGCAGTACTTC. The full variable domain, with the rest looked up from reference TRBV28 and TRBJ2-7, is DVKVTQSSRYLVKRTGEKVFLECVQDMDHENMFWYRQDPGLGLRLIYFSYDVKMKEKGDIPEGYSVSREKKERFSLILESASTNQTSMYLCASSLSQGAFEQYFGPGTRLTVT.

This clone was picked up a small number of times. The chain employs TRBV7-3 and TRBJ2-2, with 8 bases aligning to TRBD2. V gave up 2 bases and J gave up 2 bases; unmatched junction bases: 4. The CDR3 is 16 amino acids. In germline, CDR1 is SGHTA, CDR2 FQGTGA. CDR3 sequence reads: CASSLPGLDNTGELFF. The CDR3 DNA is TGTGCCAGCAGCTTACCGGGACTAGATAACACCGGGGAGCTGTTTTTT. The full variable domain, in which reference TRBV7-3 and TRBJ2-2 provide the parts outside the CDR3, is GAGVSQTPSNKVTEKGKYVELRCDPISGHTALYWYRQSLGQGPEFLIYFQGTGAADDSGLPNDRFFAVRPEGSVSTLKIQRTERGDSAVYLCASSLPGLDNTGELFFGEGSRLTVL.

The chain uses TRBV5-1 and TRBJ2-5; 9 bases fit TRBD1. Germline assignment: CDR1 SGHRS and CDR2 YFSETQ. The CDR3 extends over 13 amino acids. V shed 0 bases, J shed 7 bases, and the junction held 1 base outside the gene matches. The CDR3 DNA reads TGCGCCAGCAGCTTGGAGGGACAGGGGACCCAGTACTTC. It specifies CASSLEGQGTQYF. The whole variable domain, remainder taken from reference TRBV5-1 and TRBJ2-5, is KAGVTQTPRYLIKTRGQQVTLSCSPISGHRSVSWYQQTPGQGLQFLFEYFSETQRNKGNFPGRFSGRQFSNSRSEMNVSTLELGDSALYLCASSLEGQGTQYFGPGTRLLVL.

Concerning this clone itself: Compared with germline, one end of the junction differs, possibly owing to a read error. The rearrangement uses TRBV7-9 and TRBJ1-5, with 8 bases that match TRBD1. This CDR3 comprises 14 residues. Germline loops: CDR1 SEHNR, CDR2 FQNEAQ (reference sequence). The CDR3 coding sequence is TGTGCCAGCAGCCCACAACAGGGGGATCAGCGCCAGCATTTT. Translating it yields CASSPQQGDQRQHF.

The chain joins TRBV12-5 to TRBJ1-1; maybe TRBD1 (5 bases). Trimming pared 7 bases from V and 4 bases from J, leaving 13 bases between. The CDR3 contains 13 residues. Germline V gives CDR1 LGHNT, CDR2 FRNRAP. This CDR3 reads CASAREEGTEAFF. The CDR3, as DNA: TGTGCTAGTGCCAGGGAGGAGGGCACTGAAGCTTTCTTT.